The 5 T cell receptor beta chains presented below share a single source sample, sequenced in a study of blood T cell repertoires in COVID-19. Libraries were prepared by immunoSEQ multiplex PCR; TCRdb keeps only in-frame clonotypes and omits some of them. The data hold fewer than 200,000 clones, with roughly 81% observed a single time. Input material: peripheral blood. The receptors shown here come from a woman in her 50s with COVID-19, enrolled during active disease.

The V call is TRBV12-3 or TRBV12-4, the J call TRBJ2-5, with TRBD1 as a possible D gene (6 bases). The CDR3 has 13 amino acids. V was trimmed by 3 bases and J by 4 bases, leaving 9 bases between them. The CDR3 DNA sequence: TGTGCCAGCAGTTTTGGCAGGGGAGAGACCCAGTACTTC. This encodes CASSFGRGETQYF.

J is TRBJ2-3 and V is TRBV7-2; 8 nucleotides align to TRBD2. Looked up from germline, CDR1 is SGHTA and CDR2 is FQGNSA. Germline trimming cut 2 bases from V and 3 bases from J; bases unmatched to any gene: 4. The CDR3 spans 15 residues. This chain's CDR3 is CASSLMSGGTDTQYF. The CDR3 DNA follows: TGTGCCAGCAGCTTAATGAGCGGGGGAACAGATACGCAGTATTTT. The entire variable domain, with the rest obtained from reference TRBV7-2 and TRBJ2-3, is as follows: GAGVSQSPSNKVTEKGKDVELRCDPISGHTALYWYRQSLGQGLEFLIYFQGNSAPDKSGLPSDRFSAERTGGSVSTLTIQRTQQEDSAVYLCASSLMSGGTDTQYFGPGTRLTVL.

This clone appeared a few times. In DNA form, the CDR3 reads TGTGCCTGGAAGAGGGATTCGGGAAACACCATATATTTT. Amino acids: CAWKRDSGNTIYF. The rearrangement uses TRBV30 and TRBJ1-3, with D unclear. This CDR3 region has 13 residues. The V gene lost 4 bases and the J gene lost 4 bases, with 11 bases spanning the gap. The germline V gene has CDR1 GTSNPN and CDR2 SVGIG (reference sequence).

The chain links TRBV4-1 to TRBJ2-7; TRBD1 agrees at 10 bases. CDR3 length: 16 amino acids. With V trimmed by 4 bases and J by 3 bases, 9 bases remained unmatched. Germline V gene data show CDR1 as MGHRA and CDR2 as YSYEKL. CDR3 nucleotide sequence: TGCGCCAGCAGCCTCAACCCGGGACAGGGGCGCTACGAGCAGTACTTC. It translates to CASSLNPGQGRYEQYF.

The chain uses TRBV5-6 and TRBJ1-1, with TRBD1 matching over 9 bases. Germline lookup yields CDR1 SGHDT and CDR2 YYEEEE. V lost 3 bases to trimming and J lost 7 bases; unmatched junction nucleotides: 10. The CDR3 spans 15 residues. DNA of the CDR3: TGTGCCAGCAGCTGGGGGCCACAGGGGGCTGATGAAGCTTTCTTT. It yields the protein CASSWGPQGADEAFF.